A selection of T cell receptor beta chains follows, all from one sample in a study of Tregs in tolerant kidney transplant recipients. Measured with immunoSEQ multiplex PCR; TCRdb has only the in-frame clones, and not every one. Of about 8,600 clones listed, around 49% are singletons. No antigen has been assigned to these receptors. Sequenced: CD4+ T cells from blood cultured with allogeneic cells. Source of these receptors: a human donor in good health. CDR3s leave out the opening cysteine and the closing phenylalanine or tryptophan.

j_call v_call cdr3_aa
TRBJ2-2 TRBV7-8 ASSLKVSVFGTTGELF
TRBJ2-7 TRBV7-3 ASSLSIAGSYEQY
TRBJ2-2 TRBV5-1 ASTRDPQAGELF
TRBJ1-1 TRBV11-2 ASSWGRGEAF
TRBJ2-7 TRBV5-5 ASSLVGGQGFYEQY
TRBJ2-5 TRBV4-1 ASSQQGRGGIQAQY
TRBJ1-1 TRBV6-5 ASTRNLLNTEAF
TRBJ1-1 TRBV10-3 AISEWGGTEAF
TRBJ2-4 TRBV10-3 AISEGGLAKNIQY
TRBJ1-5 TRBV30 AWKGGTEVYSNQPQH
TRBJ1-1 TRBV4-3 ASSLQGLNTEAF
TRBJ1-5 TRBV11-3 ASSLDDASNQPQH
TRBJ2-1 TRBV29-1 SGRSGGWNEQF
TRBJ2-3 TRBV29-1 SADQGAVDTQY
TRBJ2-4 TRBV30 AWSYSAKNIQY
TRBJ2-3 TRBV13 ASARSGGATDTQY
TRBJ2-3 TRBV6-6 ASSLTFGGVDTQY
TRBJ2-3 TRBV5-1 ASSSARDTQY